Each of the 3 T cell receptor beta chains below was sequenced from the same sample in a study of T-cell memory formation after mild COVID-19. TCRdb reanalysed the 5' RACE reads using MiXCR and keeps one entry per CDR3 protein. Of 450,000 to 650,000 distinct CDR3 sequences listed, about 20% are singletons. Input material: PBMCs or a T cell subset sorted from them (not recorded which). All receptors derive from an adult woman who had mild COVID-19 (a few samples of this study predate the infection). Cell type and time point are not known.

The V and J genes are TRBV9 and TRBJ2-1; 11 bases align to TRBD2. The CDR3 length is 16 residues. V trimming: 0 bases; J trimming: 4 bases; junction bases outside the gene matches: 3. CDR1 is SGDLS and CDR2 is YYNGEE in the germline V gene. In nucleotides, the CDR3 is TGTGCCAGCAGCGTAGGAGGGACTAGCGGTTACAATGAGCAGTTCTTC. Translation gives CASSVGGTSGYNEQFF.

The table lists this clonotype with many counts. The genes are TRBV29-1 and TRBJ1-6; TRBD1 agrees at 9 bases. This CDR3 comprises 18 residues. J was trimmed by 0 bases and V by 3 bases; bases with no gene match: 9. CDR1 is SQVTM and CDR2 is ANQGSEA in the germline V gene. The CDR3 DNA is TGCAGCGTTGAGAACCGGGACAGGGTGCCCTCCTATAATTCACCCCTCCACTTT. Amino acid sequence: CSVENRDRVPSYNSPLHF.

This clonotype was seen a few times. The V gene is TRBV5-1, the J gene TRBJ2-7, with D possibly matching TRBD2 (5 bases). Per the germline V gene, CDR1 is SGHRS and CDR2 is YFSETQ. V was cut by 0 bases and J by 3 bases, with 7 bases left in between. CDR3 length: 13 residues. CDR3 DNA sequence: TGCGCCAGCAGCTTGGAGCGGTTCTACGAGCAGTACTTC. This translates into CASSLERFYEQYF.